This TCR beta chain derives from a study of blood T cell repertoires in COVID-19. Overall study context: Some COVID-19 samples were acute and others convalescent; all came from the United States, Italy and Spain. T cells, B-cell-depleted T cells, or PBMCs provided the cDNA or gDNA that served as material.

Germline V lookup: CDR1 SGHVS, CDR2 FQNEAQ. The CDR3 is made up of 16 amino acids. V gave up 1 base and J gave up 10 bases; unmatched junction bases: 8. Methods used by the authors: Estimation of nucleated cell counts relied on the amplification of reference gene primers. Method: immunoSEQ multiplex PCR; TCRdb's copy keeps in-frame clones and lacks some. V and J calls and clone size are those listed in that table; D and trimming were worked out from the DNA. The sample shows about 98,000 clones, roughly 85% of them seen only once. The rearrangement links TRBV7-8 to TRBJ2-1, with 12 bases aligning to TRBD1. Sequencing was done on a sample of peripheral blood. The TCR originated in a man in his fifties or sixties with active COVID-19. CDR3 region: CASSLGFWDRGREQFF. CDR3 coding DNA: TGTGCCAGCAGCTTAGGATTCTGGGACAGGGGGCGCGAGCAGTTCTTC. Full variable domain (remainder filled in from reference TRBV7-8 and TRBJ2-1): GAGVSQSPRYKVAKRGQDVALRCDPISGHVSLFWYQQALGQGPEFLTYFQNEAQLDKSGLPSDRFFAERPEGSVSTLKIQRTQQEDSAVYLCASSLGFWDRGREQFFGPGTRLTVL.